Presented here are 32 T cell receptor beta chains from one specimen sequenced in a study of OX40 agonist ivuxolimab in advanced cancers. The method was immunoSEQ multiplex PCR; TCRdb's version includes in-frame clones alone and lacks a portion of them. The profile shows some 97,000 clones, less than 95% of them singletons. The sample consisted of CD4+ or CD8+ T cells sorted from blood, taken in a trial of the OX40 agonist ivuxolimab. The receptors stem from an adult with an advanced solid tumor such as melanoma, head and neck, liver or kidney cancer.

The chain links TRBV30 to TRBJ2-1; a possible D gene is TRBD1 (6 bases). Per the germline V gene, CDR1 is GTSNPN and CDR2 is SVGIG (reference sequence). Trimming took 2 bases from V and 0 from J, leaving 11 bases between them. This CDR3 is built from 15 residues. CDR3 bases: TGTGCCTGGAGTTCCGGACAGAGCTCCTACAATGAGCAGTTCTTC. Its protein product is CAWSSGQSSYNEQFF.

This chain joins TRBV7-2 and TRBJ2-1; 7 positions agree with TRBD1. The CDR3 has 17 residues. Trimming took 1 base from V and 5 from J; bases not matched to a gene: 11. CDR1 is SGHTA and CDR2 is FQGNSA in the germline V gene. CDR3 amino acids: CASSLGGTGVLHNEQFF. In DNA, the CDR3 is TGTGCCAGCAGCTTAGGAGGCACAGGGGTTTTACACAATGAGCAGTTCTTC.

The J gene is TRBJ2-6, the V gene TRBV28; D is unclear. The CDR3 runs to 16 residues. Looked up from germline, CDR1 is MDHEN and CDR2 is SYDVKM. Trimming pared 1 base from V and 0 bases from J, leaving 7 bases between. The CDR3: CASSLFSGSGANVLTF. In nucleotides, the CDR3 is TGTGCCAGCAGTTTATTCAGTGGCTCTGGGGCCAACGTCCTGACTTTC.

This rearrangement joins TRBV11-3 to TRBJ2-5, with 7 bases identical to TRBD2. This CDR3 is 15 amino acids long. In germline, CDR1 is SGHNT, CDR2 YENEEA. With 1 base clipped from V and 1 base from J, the junction kept 3 bases outside the gene matches. Written as DNA, the CDR3 is TGTGCCAGCAGCTTAGCCGGGGAGGGCCAAGAGACCCAGTACTTC. Its protein product is CASSLAGEGQETQYF.

The rearrangement joins TRBV7-2 to TRBJ2-1; D gene ambiguous. This CDR3 has 12 amino acids. The germline CDR1 and CDR2 sequences are SGHTA and FQGNSA. Trimming took 6 bases from V and 10 from J, leaving 13 bases between them. CDR3 in DNA: TGTGCCAGCAGACCTCTCCAGTCCGAGCAGTTCTTC. Its protein is CASRPLQSEQFF.

The chain carries TRBV7-8 and TRBJ2-7, with TRBD2 identical over 7 bases. CDR1 is SGHVS and CDR2 is FQNEAQ in the germline V gene. The V and J ends lost 4 bases and 6 bases, in that order; junction bases with no gene match: 6. The CDR3 spans 13 residues. CDR3 protein: CASSSREGIEQYF. The CDR3 bases are TGTGCCAGCAGCTCGAGGGAGGGTATCGAGCAGTACTTC.

CDR3 nucleotides: TGTGCCAGCAGCCAAGACCCAGCGAAAAGCTCCTACGAGCAGTACTTC. Translating gives CASSQDPAKSSYEQYF. This sequence joins TRBV4-2 and TRBJ2-7; D gene ambiguous. Germline assignment: CDR1 LGHNA and CDR2 YNFKEQ. Trimming removed 0 bases from V and 0 bases from J, with 12 bases in between. The CDR3 contains 16 residues.

J is TRBJ1-1 and V is TRBV6-5, with D possibly matching TRBD1 (5 bases). The germline gives CDR1 MNHEY, CDR2 SVGAGI. The V end lost 2 bases, the J end lost 1 base, and 8 bases lay between the germline ends. The CDR3 is made up of 14 amino acids. As DNA, the CDR3 is TGTGCCAGCAGTTACATCGGGGCGAACACTGAAGCTTTCTTT. Translation gives CASSYIGANTEAFF.

This chain connects TRBV7-9 to TRBJ2-1, with D possibly being TRBD1 or TRBD2 (5 bases each). V lost 1 base and J 8 bases, leaving 21 bases between the germline ends. The CDR3 length is 17 residues. CDR1 and CDR2 from the germline V gene are SEHNR and FQNEAQ (reference sequence). In DNA, the CDR3 is TGTGCCAGCAGCTTAGACAGAGGGCCAACGAGGGGACATGAGCAGTTCTTC. It yields the protein CASSLDRGPTRGHEQFF.

The chain employs TRBV15 and TRBJ2-7; D is possibly TRBD1 (6 bases). The CDR3 spans 15 residues. Germline-derived CDR1 and CDR2 are LNHNV and YYDKDF (reference sequence). The V and J ends lost 3 bases and 1 base respectively, with 13 bases between them. Here the CDR3 reads CATSSSFQGSYEQYF. DNA of the CDR3: TGTGCCACCAGCAGCTCCTTTCAGGGGTCCTACGAGCAGTACTTC.

The rearrangement uses TRBV21-1 and TRBJ1-1. TRBV21-1 is described as a pseudogene. The CDR3 contains 15 residues. DNA of the CDR3: TGTGCCAGCAGCAAAAGGTGGAGGTTGAACACTGAAGCTTTCTTT. Protein: CASSKRWRLNTEAFF.

J is TRBJ2-4 and V is TRBV4-1; TRBD2 matches 12 bases. This CDR3 region has 15 residues. Germline loops: CDR1 MGHRA, CDR2 YSYEKL. V was clipped by 3 bases and J by 10 bases; unmatched bases: 7. The CDR3 here is CASSHGLAGLGIQYF. The CDR3 nucleotides are TGCGCCAGCAGCCACGGACTAGCGGGATTGGGGATTCAGTACTTC.

The chain employs TRBV10-3 and TRBJ1-5; D is perhaps TRBD1 (5 bases). CDR1 is ENHRY, CDR2 SYGVKD, per germline. Trimming took off 2 bases at V and 5 bases at J, with 10 bases between the two ends. The CDR3 sequence is 14 residues long. The CDR3 region is CAISEMTRDQPQHF. For the CDR3, the DNA is TGTGCCATCAGTGAGATGACCAGGGATCAGCCCCAGCATTTT.

The chain uses TRBV7-2 and TRBJ2-7; TRBD2 might be the D (7 bases). From germline, CDR1 is SGHTA and CDR2 FQGNSA. V shed 1 base and J shed 5 bases, with 12 bases lying between them. CDR3 size: 14 residues. CDR3: CASSLGEGTNEQYF. CDR3 in DNA: TGTGCCAGCAGCTTAGGGGAGGGGACAAACGAGCAGTACTTC.

This clone was counted between two and nine times. The V and J genes are TRBV2 and TRBJ2-5; D is possibly TRBD2 (5 bases). The CDR3 extends over 14 amino acids. V was cut by 3 bases and J by 5 bases, with 13 bases left in between. In germline, CDR1 is SNHLY, CDR2 FYNNEI. The CDR3 here is CASSDNLAWETQYF. The CDR3 DNA follows: TGTGCCAGCAGTGACAATCTAGCATGGGAGACCCAGTACTTC. Using reference TRBV2 and TRBJ2-5 for the parts outside the CDR3, the full variable domain is EPEVTQTPSHQVTQMGQEVILRCVPISNHLYFYWYRQILGQKVEFLVSFYNNEISEKSEIFDDQFSVERPDGSNFTLKIRSTKLEDSAMYFCASSDNLAWETQYFGPGTRLLVL.

The rearrangement uses TRBV11-3 and TRBJ2-2, with 9 bases aligning to TRBD1. The germline gives CDR1 SGHNT, CDR2 YENEEA. V shed 5 bases and J 5 bases; nucleotides not matched to a gene: 6. This CDR3 has 15 residues. CDR3 sequence reads: CASSRRTGETGELFF. Written as DNA, the CDR3 is TGTGCCAGCAGCCGCCGGACAGGGGAGACCGGGGAGCTGTTTTTT.

The V call is TRBV28, the J call TRBJ2-3, with 9 bases fitting TRBD1. The J segment lost 8 bases and the V segment lost 4 bases, leaving 10 bases of the junction unmatched. This CDR3 is 15 amino acids long. Germline values: CDR1 MDHEN, CDR2 SYDVKM. The CDR3 DNA is TGTGCCAGCAGTTCCCGGGACAGGGCTCGAGGTACGCAGTATTTT. Translation: CASSSRDRARGTQYF.

This clone was observed a few times. This chain links TRBV4-3 with TRBJ2-1, with 14 bases lining up with TRBD2. The germline CDR1 and CDR2 sequences are LGHNA and YSLEER. This CDR3 spans 17 amino acids. V was pared by 1 base and J by 9 bases, with 8 bases of the junction left unmatched. DNA for the CDR3: TGCGCCAGCAGCCAAGCTGGTCTGGGACTAGCGGGAGTTGAGCAGTTCTTC. Protein: CASSQAGLGLAGVEQFF.

J is TRBJ2-5 and V is TRBV7-8; D is perhaps TRBD1 (6 bases). In germline, CDR1 is SGHVS, CDR2 FQNEAQ. This CDR3 region has 13 residues. V was shortened by 5 bases and J by 3 bases, with 10 bases between the two germline ends. CDR3 DNA: TGTGCCAGCAGCCTAAACAGGGAAGAGACCCAGTACTTC. Translation: CASSLNREETQYF.

V gene TRBV6-1 combines with J gene TRBJ2-3; D ambiguous. The V end was cut by 5 bases, the J end by 2 bases, with 8 bases between. Germline V CDR1 and CDR2: MNHNS, SASEGT. The CDR3 is 13 amino acids. Written as DNA, the CDR3 is TGTGCCAGCAGTTCCGGGTACACAGATACGCAGTATTTT. It is translated as CASSSGYTDTQYF.

This clone was seen a handful of times. The chain recombines TRBV28 with TRBJ2-4; 8 bases are shared with TRBD2. The CDR3 is 15 residues long. V was pared by 8 bases and J by 0 bases, with 6 bases of the junction left unmatched. Germline V CDR1 and CDR2: MDHEN, SYDVKM. The DNA of the CDR3 is TGTGCCAGCGGTAGCGGGATGATAGCCAAAAACATTCAGTACTTC. This encodes CASGSGMIAKNIQYF. Supplemented by reference TRBV28 and TRBJ2-4, the full variable domain reads DVKVTQSSRYLVKRTGEKVFLECVQDMDHENMFWYRQDPGLGLRLIYFSYDVKMKEKGDIPEGYSVSREKKERFSLILESASTNQTSMYLCASGSGMIAKNIQYFGAGTRLSVL.

The chain employs TRBV6-6 and TRBJ2-7; 11 bases align to TRBD2. The CDR3 length is 15 residues. CDR1 MNHNY and CDR2 SVGAGI come from the germline V gene (reference sequence). V was pared by 6 bases and J by 3 bases, with 7 bases of the junction left unmatched. The CDR3 coding sequence is TGTGCCAGCAGATTAACTAGCGGGAGAAGCTACGAGCAGTACTTC. Its protein is CASRLTSGRSYEQYF.

The chain recombines TRBV5-4 with TRBJ2-2, with TRBD1 identical over 8 bases. The germline V gene encodes CDR1 SGHNT and CDR2 YYREEE (reference sequence). The CDR3 consists of 15 residues. Trimming at V came to 0 bases and at J to 6 bases, leaving 4 bases not matched to a gene. CDR3 sequence reads: CASSLGGQGSGELFF. The DNA of the CDR3 is TGTGCCAGCAGCTTGGGAGGACAGGGATCCGGGGAGCTGTTTTTT.

The rearrangement links TRBV28 to TRBJ1-5; D is undetermined. From germline, CDR1 is MDHEN and CDR2 SYDVKM. The V end was cut by 1 base, the J end by 3 bases, with 16 bases between. The CDR3 has 17 amino acids. The CDR3 here is CASSLLTAGLHNQPQHF. In DNA form, the CDR3 reads TGTGCCAGCAGTTTATTGACGGCAGGACTACACAATCAGCCCCAGCATTTT.

This chain uses TRBV28 with TRBJ2-7; 8 bases are shared with TRBD2. This CDR3 spans 17 amino acids. The junction had 13 bases not matched to a gene; V was cut back by 4 bases and J by 2 bases. The V gene's germline CDR1 is MDHEN and CDR2 SYDVKM. This chain's CDR3 is CASSYRGLVPGAYEQYF. For the CDR3, the DNA is TGTGCCAGCAGTTACCGGGGACTAGTACCTGGGGCCTACGAGCAGTACTTC.

V gene TRBV14 combines with J gene TRBJ1-4; D not resolved. CDR3 size: 14 residues. V lost 0 bases and J lost 8, with 10 bases in between. Germline V lookup: CDR1 SGHDN, CDR2 FVKESK. CDR3 DNA: TGTGCCAGCAGCCAAGAAGAACGCCCCGAAAAACTGTTTTTT. This codes for CASSQEERPEKLFF.

The chain has TRBV2 and TRBJ1-5, with a weak D call TRBD1 (6 bases). V dropped 4 bases and J dropped 0 bases, with 10 bases sitting between them. CDR3 length equals 15 residues. The germline V gene encodes CDR1 SNHLY and CDR2 FYNNEI. The DNA of the CDR3 is TGTGCCAGCAGTGGACAGGCCTATAGCAATCAGCCCCAGCATTTT. Translated, it gives CASSGQAYSNQPQHF.

V and J are TRBV19 and TRBJ2-1; 8 positions agree with TRBD2. This CDR3 is built from 15 residues. In germline, CDR1 is LNHDA, CDR2 SQIVND (reference sequence). Trimming removed 6 bases from V and 3 bases from J; junction bases left unmatched: 7. The CDR3 is CASRTPGLVYNEQFF. CDR3 bases: TGTGCCAGTAGGACCCCGGGACTAGTCTACAATGAGCAGTTCTTC.

The rearrangement uses TRBV6-6 and TRBJ2-1, with D possibly being TRBD2 (5 bases). Germline CDR1 reads MNHNY; CDR2 reads SVGAGI (reference sequence). Trimming shortened V by 2 bases and J by 0 bases, and 8 bases separated the two germline ends. The CDR3 is made up of 15 amino acids. CDR3 in DNA: TGTGCCAGCAGTTACAGCGGTGGCTCCTACAATGAGCAGTTCTTC. This encodes CASSYSGGSYNEQFF.

The genes are TRBV6-5 and TRBJ1-2; 7 positions agree with TRBD1. Germline assignment: CDR1 MNHEY and CDR2 SVGAGI. V was pared by 6 bases and J by 7 bases, with 8 bases of the junction left unmatched. CDR3 size: 13 residues. The CDR3 DNA reads as TGTGCCAGCAGCGAAGGGGGCCGGTCTGGCTACACCTTC. This sequence encodes CASSEGGRSGYTF.

The gene calls are TRBV30 and TRBJ2-2, with 9 bases identical to TRBD2. The CDR3 loop spans 13 amino acids. Looked up from germline, CDR1 is GTSNPN and CDR2 is SVGIG (reference sequence). Losses at the gene ends were 5 bases for V and 8 bases for J; bases not matched to a gene: 6. The CDR3 protein is CAWSNSGRGELFF. The CDR3 nucleotides read TGTGCCTGGTCTAATAGCGGGAGAGGGGAGCTGTTTTTT. The whole variable domain, remainder taken from reference TRBV30 and TRBJ2-2, is SQTIHQWPATLVQPVGSPLSLECTVEGTSNPNLYWYRQAAGRGLQLLFYSVGIGQISSEVPQNLSASRPQDRQFILSSKKLLLSDSGFYLCAWSNSGRGELFFGEGSRLTVL.

The J gene is TRBJ2-7, the V gene TRBV5-4, with TRBD1 matching over 9 bases. The CDR3 spans 13 residues. Per germline, CDR1 SGHNT and CDR2 YYREEE (reference sequence). After removal of 4 bases from V and 7 bases from J, the junction contained 6 bases not matched to a gene. CDR3 protein: CASSPDRGYEQYF. In nucleotides, the CDR3 is TGTGCCAGCAGCCCGGACAGGGGATATGAGCAGTACTTC.